The 17 T cell receptor beta chains presented below share a single source sample, sequenced in a study of blood T cells in healthy people across ages. Primers used in a second PCR of roughly 6 to 12 cycles were a sample-barcoded 5' primer and a J-beta primer mix. TCRdb analysed the 5' RACE reads with MiXCR anew, one entry per CDR3 protein. Of more than 650,000 distinct CDR3 sequences listed, around a fifth are singletons. The sample taken for sequencing was blood. The receptors stem from a man aged 65 to 85 in good health.

This CDR3 is CAIRDRAHQYEQYF. The CDR3, as DNA: TGTGCCATCAGGGACAGGGCCCACCAATACGAGCAGTACTTC. The chain couples TRBV10-3 to TRBJ2-7, with 8 nucleotides matching TRBD1. In germline, CDR1 is ENHRY, CDR2 SYGVKD. The length of the CDR3 is 14 residues. Unmatched junction bases numbered 8, after V lost 6 bases and J lost 4 bases.

This clonotype came up a few times. The V gene is TRBV7-6, the J gene TRBJ1-1; D gene unclear. V was trimmed by 5 bases and J by 0 bases, leaving 10 bases between them. Germline V gene sequence: CDR1 SGHVS, CDR2 FNYEAQ. The CDR3 spans 14 residues. CDR3 sequence: CASSPDLVNTEAFF. CDR3 sequence (DNA): TGTGCCAGCAGCCCCGACCTGGTGAACACTGAAGCTTTCTTT.

The CDR3 DNA reads as TGTGCCAGCAGTTTTCTCGAGTCAGGCACCGGGGAGCTGTTTTTT. This sequence encodes CASSFLESGTGELFF. The chain employs TRBV12-3 or TRBV12-4 and TRBJ2-2; unclear D gene. This CDR3 spans 15 amino acids. The ends were cut back, 3 bases at V and 4 bases at J, with 12 bases in the middle.

There are many counts of this clonotype. This chain links TRBV16 with TRBJ1-1; 10 nucleotides agree with TRBD1. J was trimmed by 1 base and V by 5 bases; bases with no gene match: 1. CDR1 and CDR2 from the germline V gene are KGHSY and FQNENV. This CDR3 is 14 amino acids long. CDR3 in amino acids: CASSRDRGNTEAFF. In DNA form, the CDR3 reads TGTGCCAGCAGCAGGGACAGGGGGAACACTGAAGCTTTCTTT. Full variable domain (remainder filled in from reference TRBV16 and TRBJ1-1): GEEVAQTPKHLVRGEGQKAKLYCAPIKGHSYVFWYQQVLKNEFKFLISFQNENVFDETGMPKERFSAKCLPNSPCSLEIQATKLEDSAVYFCASSRDRGNTEAFFGQGTRLTVV.

This clonotype showed up just a few times. The rearrangement uses TRBV19 and TRBJ2-1; D perhaps matches TRBD2 (6 bases). V lost 5 bases and J 0 bases, leaving 14 bases between the germline ends. Germline V gene data show CDR1 as LNHDA and CDR2 as SQIVND (reference sequence). This CDR3 has 16 amino acids. The CDR3 region has the DNA TGTGCCAGTAGTTTCGGGGGAAGGGGCTCCTACAATGAGCAGTTCTTC. It yields the protein CASSFGGRGSYNEQFF.

This clonotype was detected only a few times. The chain is built from TRBV7-9 and TRBJ1-1; tentative D call: TRBD1 (5 bases). Germline V gene lookup returns CDR1 SEHNR and CDR2 FQNEAQ (reference sequence). V dropped 5 bases and J dropped 10 bases, with 17 bases sitting between them. The CDR3 has 13 amino acids. The CDR3: CASSHRDFQTAFF. The DNA for the CDR3 is TGTGCCAGCAGCCACCGGGACTTCCAAACAGCTTTCTTT.

This clonotype was counted a few times. The rearrangement joins TRBV5-1 to TRBJ1-1; 7 bases fit TRBD1. Germline CDR1 and CDR2: SGHRS and YFSETQ. The CDR3 length is 15 residues. The V segment lost 4 bases and the J segment 4 bases; nucleotides outside the gene matches: 10. In DNA form, the CDR3 reads TGCGCCAGCAGCCCAGGACAGGAATGGGGCACTGAAGCTTTCTTT. Protein product: CASSPGQEWGTEAFF.

The gene calls are TRBV27 and TRBJ2-5; 7 bases match TRBD2. CDR3 length: 15 amino acids. V dropped 6 bases and J dropped 4; count of bases not matched to a gene: 11. CDR1 and CDR2 from the germline V gene are MNHEY and SMNVEV (reference sequence). In nucleotides, the CDR3 is TGTGCCAGCAGACAGAGGAGCGGGGCAGGAGAGACCCAGTACTTC. Encoded protein: CASRQRSGAGETQYF.

This clonotype was observed a handful of times. V gene TRBV4-1 combines with J gene TRBJ2-3, with D maybe TRBD1 (6 bases). The CDR3 totals 15 residues. CDR1 MGHRA and CDR2 YSYEKL come from the germline V gene. Trimming cost V 4 bases and J 2 bases, with 13 bases left between them. CDR3 nucleotides: TGCGCCAGCAGCCTTACAGGGTCCCCCACAGATACGCAGTATTTT. Translated, it gives CASSLTGSPTDTQYF.

The rearrangement uses TRBV6-2 or TRBV6-3 and TRBJ1-6, with D perhaps TRBD1 (6 bases). The CDR3 spans 11 residues. Per germline, CDR1 MNHEY and CDR2 SVGEGT. V lost 10 bases and J 9 bases, leaving 10 bases between the germline ends. As DNA, the CDR3 is TGTGCCACCGGGACAAGTTCACCCCTCCACTTT. It translates to CATGTSSPLHF.

The chain uses TRBV2 and TRBJ1-4; TRBD1 matches 11 bases. Germline CDR1 is SNHLY and CDR2 is FYNNEI. The CDR3 has 17 amino acids. V was clipped by 10 bases and J by 3 bases; unmatched bases: 13. CDR3 sequence: CATHRDRGFGANEKLFF. CDR3 nucleotide sequence: TGTGCCACCCACCGGGACAGGGGGTTCGGGGCTAATGAAAAACTGTTTTTT.

The V and J genes are TRBV7-2 and TRBJ2-7, with 7 bases lining up with TRBD1. This CDR3 contains 15 residues. In germline, CDR1 is SGHTA, CDR2 FQGNSA. The V segment lost 6 bases and the J segment 2 bases; nucleotides outside the gene matches: 10. CDR3 protein: CASRLGTDDPYEQYF. The CDR3 nucleotides read TGTGCCAGCAGACTAGGGACAGACGATCCCTACGAGCAGTACTTC.

The chain uses TRBV12-3 or TRBV12-4 and TRBJ1-2; a possible D gene is TRBD1 (5 bases). The CDR3 covers 14 residues. Deletions cut 5 bases from V and 4 bases from J, with 14 bases between. The CDR3: CASSRPIRGYGYTF. CDR3 DNA: TGTGCCAGCAGTCGACCCATTAGGGGCTATGGCTACACCTTC.

J is TRBJ2-3 and V is TRBV6-6; D might be TRBD2 (7 bases). Per germline, CDR1 MNHNY and CDR2 SVGAGI (reference sequence). V was cut by 6 bases and J by 2 bases, with 15 bases left in between. This CDR3 contains 15 residues. CDR3 nucleotides: TGTGCCAGCAGACCCACGGCGGGGGCCACAGATACGCAGTATTTT. Translated, it gives CASRPTAGATDTQYF.

V usage is TRBV7-2 and J usage is TRBJ2-5; 9 positions agree with TRBD2. This CDR3 is 14 amino acids long. The trim removed 2 bases at V and 11 bases at J, leaving 9 bases unmatched. Per the germline V gene, CDR1 is SGHTA and CDR2 is FQGNSA. The CDR3 here is CASSLTDGTSGQYF. In nucleotides, the CDR3 is TGTGCCAGCAGCTTAACGGACGGTACTAGCGGGCAGTACTTC.

This clonotype has more than one count but fewer than ten. Germline is not matched at one junction end, which may reflect a read error. The rearrangement joins TRBV5-6 to TRBJ1-2; possibly TRBD1 for D (6 bases). CDR1 is SGHDT and CDR2 is YYEEEE in the germline V gene. The length of the CDR3 is 13 residues. CDR3 sequence reads: CAGSPTGVGGYTF. Written as DNA, the CDR3 is TGTGCCGGCAGCCCGACAGGAGTAGGCGGCTACACCTTC.

The rearrangement links TRBV7-9 to TRBJ1-5; D gene unclear. The CDR3 has 15 amino acids. The V end lost 1 base, the J end lost 3 bases, and 10 bases lay between the germline ends. In germline, CDR1 is SEHNR, CDR2 FQNEAQ (reference sequence). CDR3: CASSLGAHPNQPQHF. DNA of the CDR3: TGTGCCAGCAGCTTAGGGGCACATCCCAATCAGCCCCAGCATTTT. Together with reference TRBV7-9 and TRBJ1-5, the CDR3 gives the full variable domain: DTGVSQNPRHKITKRGQNVTFRCDPISEHNRLYWYRQTLGQGPEFLTYFQNEAQLEKSRLLSDRFSAERPKGSFSTLEIQRTEQGDSAMYLCASSLGAHPNQPQHFGDGTRLSIL.